The present entry profiles one TCR beta chain with its context. Looked up from germline, CDR1 is MNHEY and CDR2 is SMNVEV (reference sequence). The CDR3 has 13 residues. Between the trimmed V and J ends, which lost 4 bases and 9 bases, there was a span of 13 bases. The data were obtained in a study of blood T cell repertoires in COVID-19. Background on the study: Specimens from acute and convalescent COVID-19 originated in the United States, Italy and Spain. PBMCs, B-cell-depleted T cells, or T cells provided the cDNA or gDNA that made up the material.

Per the authors' pipeline: Amplification with reference gene primers provided the estimates of nucleated cell counts. Sequencing was performed with immunoSEQ multiplex PCR; in TCRdb, only in-frame clones are kept and a portion is missing. V, J and clone size are those of that table, while D and trimming were read from the DNA. The sample has about 95,000 clones, approximately 81% seen once; the top ten hold approximately 25%. The specimen sequenced was peripheral blood. V usage is TRBV27 and J usage is TRBJ2-1, with TRBD2 as a possible D gene (5 bases). This clonotype was sampled from a man older than 75 with active or convalescent COVID-19. The CDR3 DNA follows: TGTGCCAGCAGTTCGTTCAGCAGCGGTGAGCAGTTCTTC. As protein: CASSSFSSGEQFF.